Detailed here is one T cell receptor beta chain. The antigen remains undetermined. These data originate in a study of radiation and T cells in renal cell carcinoma. The CDR3 covers 14 residues. Germline CDR1 ENHRY, CDR2 SYGVKD. Trimming took off 8 bases at V and 0 bases at J, with 13 bases between the two ends. General study findings and limits: In blood, top tumor clones expanded by 2 weeks, shrinking by 4. Baseline intratumoral clonotype presence is unknown without pretreatment biopsies.

Sample time point: blood 4 weeks post-SBRT, at nephrectomy. Regarding treatment: 15 Gy SBRT to primary tumor, nephrectomy 4 weeks later. Nephrectomy followed 15 Gy stereotactic body radiation by 4 weeks. Serial blood draws occurred at baseline and 2 and 4 weeks post-SBRT. Data came from immunoSEQ multiplex PCR; TCRdb stores just in-frame clones and leaves some out. The data show roughly 80,000 clones, with around 78% seen just once and under 2.5% held by the top ten. The rearrangement joins TRBV10-3 to TRBJ1-1, with a weak D call TRBD1 (6 bases). This specimen was blood, taken from a patient whose treatment included radiotherapy and nephrectomy. The TCR comes from a woman aged 55-69 years with renal cell carcinoma. CDR3: CAIRQAAMNTEAFF. The CDR3 DNA reads as TGTGCCATCCGACAGGCGGCAATGAACACTGAAGCTTTCTTT.